The clone carrying this TCR beta chain has more than one count but fewer than ten. The antigen is not known. MiXCR, run by TCRdb on the 5' RACE reads, gives a single entry per CDR3 protein. The sample consists of 400,000 or so distinct CDR3 sequences, about 21% of them appearing once. This sample is part of a study of T-cell memory formation after mild COVID-19. Findings and caveats of the study: The finding that pre-infection memory included some responding clones suggested that cross-reactive memory joined. Still unconfirmed is whether the second-wave clones peaking on day 37 recognized SARS-CoV-2. While clones contracting from day 15 to 85 were balanced between CD4 and CD8, later expanders leaned CD4+.

V lost 3 bases and J 8 bases, leaving 9 bases between the germline ends. The V gene's germline CDR1 is KGHDR and CDR2 SFDVKD. This CDR3 is built from 12 residues. Sample: PBMCs or a T cell subset sorted from them (not recorded which). This sequence joins TRBV24-1 and TRBJ1-1, with D unclear. This receptor was obtained from an adult woman who had mild COVID-19 (a few samples of this study predate the infection). Cell type and time point are not known. CDR3 nucleotides: TGTGCCACCAGTGATCGCCCTATCGAAGCTTTCTTT. Its protein product is CATSDRPIEAFF.